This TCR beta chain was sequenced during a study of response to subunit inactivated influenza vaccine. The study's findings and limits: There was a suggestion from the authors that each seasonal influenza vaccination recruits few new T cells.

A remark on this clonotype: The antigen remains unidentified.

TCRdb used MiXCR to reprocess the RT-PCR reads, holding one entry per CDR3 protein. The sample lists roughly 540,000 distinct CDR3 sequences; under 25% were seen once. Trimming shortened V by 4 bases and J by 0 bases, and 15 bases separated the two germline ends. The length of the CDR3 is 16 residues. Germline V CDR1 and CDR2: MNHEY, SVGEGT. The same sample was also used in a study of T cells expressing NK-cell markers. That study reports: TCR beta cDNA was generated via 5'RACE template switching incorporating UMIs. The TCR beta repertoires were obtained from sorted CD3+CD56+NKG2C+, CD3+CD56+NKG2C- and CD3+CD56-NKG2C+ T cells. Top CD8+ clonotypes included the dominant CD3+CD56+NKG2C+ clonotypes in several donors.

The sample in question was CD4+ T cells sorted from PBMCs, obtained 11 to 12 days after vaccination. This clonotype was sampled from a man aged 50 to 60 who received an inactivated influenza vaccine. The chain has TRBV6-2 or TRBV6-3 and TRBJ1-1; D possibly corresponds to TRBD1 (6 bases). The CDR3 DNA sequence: TGTGCCAGCAGTTCGAACAGGGTTTGGGTGAACACTGAAGCTTTCTTT. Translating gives CASSSNRVWVNTEAFF.